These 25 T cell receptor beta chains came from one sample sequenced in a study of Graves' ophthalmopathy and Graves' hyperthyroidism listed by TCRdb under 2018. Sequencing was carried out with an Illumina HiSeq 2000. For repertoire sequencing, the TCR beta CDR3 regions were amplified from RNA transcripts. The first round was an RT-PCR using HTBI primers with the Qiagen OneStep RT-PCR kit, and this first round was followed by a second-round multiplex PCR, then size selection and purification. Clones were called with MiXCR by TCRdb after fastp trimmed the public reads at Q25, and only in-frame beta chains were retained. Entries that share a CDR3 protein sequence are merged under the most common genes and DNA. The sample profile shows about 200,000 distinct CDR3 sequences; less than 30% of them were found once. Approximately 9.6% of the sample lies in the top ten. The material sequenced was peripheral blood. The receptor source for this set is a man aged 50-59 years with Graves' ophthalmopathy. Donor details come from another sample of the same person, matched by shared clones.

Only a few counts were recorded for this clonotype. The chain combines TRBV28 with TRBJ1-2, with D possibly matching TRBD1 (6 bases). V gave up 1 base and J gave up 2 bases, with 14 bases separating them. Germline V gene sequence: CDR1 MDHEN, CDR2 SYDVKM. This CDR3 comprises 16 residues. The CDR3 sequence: CASSLLARTANYGYTF. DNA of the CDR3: TGTGCCAGCAGTTTATTAGCCCGGACAGCAAACTATGGCTACACCTTC.

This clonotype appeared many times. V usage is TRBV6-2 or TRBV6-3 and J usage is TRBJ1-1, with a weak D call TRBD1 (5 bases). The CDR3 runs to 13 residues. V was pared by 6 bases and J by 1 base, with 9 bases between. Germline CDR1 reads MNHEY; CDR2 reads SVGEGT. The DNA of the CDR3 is TGTGCCAGCAGCGACAGCCCGAACACTGAAGCTTTCTTT. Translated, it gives CASSDSPNTEAFF.

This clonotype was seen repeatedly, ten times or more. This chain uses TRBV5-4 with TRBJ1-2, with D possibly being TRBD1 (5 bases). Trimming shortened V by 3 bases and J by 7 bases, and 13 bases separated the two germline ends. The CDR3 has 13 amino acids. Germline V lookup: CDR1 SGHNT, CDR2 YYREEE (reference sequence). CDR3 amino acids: CASSSIRGSGYTF. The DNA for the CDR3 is TGTGCCAGCAGCTCAATCCGGGGGTCTGGCTACACCTTC.

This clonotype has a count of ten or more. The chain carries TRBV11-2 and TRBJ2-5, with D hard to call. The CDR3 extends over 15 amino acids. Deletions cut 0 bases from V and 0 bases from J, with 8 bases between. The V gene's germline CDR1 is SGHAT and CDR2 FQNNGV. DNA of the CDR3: TGTGCCAGCAGCTTAGATGGTACACACCAAGAGACCCAGTACTTC. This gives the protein CASSLDGTHQETQYF.

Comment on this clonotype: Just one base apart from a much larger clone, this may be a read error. In DNA form, the CDR3 reads TGTGCCAGCAAGGACAGGGCCTACGAGCAGTACTTC. This sequence encodes CASKDRAYEQYF. J is TRBJ2-7 and V is TRBV6-1, with 8 bases that match TRBD1. The CDR3 extends over 12 amino acids. Germline CDR1 is MNHNS and CDR2 is SASEGT. V dropped 7 bases and J dropped 2; count of bases not matched to a gene: 1.

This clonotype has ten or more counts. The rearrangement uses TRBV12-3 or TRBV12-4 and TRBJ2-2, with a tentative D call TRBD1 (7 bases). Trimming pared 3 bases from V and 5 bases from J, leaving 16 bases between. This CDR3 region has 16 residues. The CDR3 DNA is TGTGCCAGCAGTTTCGGAGGGGGCGTAGGAACCGGGGAGCTGTTTTTT. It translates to CASSFGGGVGTGELFF.

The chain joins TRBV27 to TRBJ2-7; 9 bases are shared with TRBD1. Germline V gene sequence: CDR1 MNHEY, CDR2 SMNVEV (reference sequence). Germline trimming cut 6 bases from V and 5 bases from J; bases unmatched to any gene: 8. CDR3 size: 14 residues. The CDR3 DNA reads TGTGCCAGCAGAGCTCGGGACAGGGTCCACGAGCAGTACTTC. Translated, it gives CASRARDRVHEQYF.

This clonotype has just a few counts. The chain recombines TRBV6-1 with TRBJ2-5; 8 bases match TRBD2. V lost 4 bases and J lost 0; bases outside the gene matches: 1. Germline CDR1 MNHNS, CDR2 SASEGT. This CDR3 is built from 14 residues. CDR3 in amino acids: CASSASGYQETQYF. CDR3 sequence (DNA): TGTGCCAGCAGTGCTAGCGGGTACCAAGAGACCCAGTACTTC.

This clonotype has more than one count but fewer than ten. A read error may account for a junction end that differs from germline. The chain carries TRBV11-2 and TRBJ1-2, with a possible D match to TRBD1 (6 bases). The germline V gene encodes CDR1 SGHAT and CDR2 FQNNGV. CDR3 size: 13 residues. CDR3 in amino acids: CASSVDRSYGYTF. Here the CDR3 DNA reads TGTGCCAGCAGCGTAGACAGGAGTTATGGCTACACCTTC.

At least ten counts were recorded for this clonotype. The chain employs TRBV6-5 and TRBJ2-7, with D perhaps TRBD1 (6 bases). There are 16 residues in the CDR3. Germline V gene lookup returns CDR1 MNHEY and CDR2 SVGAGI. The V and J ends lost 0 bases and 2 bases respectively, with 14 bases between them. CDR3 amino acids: CASSYSSPQGPYEQYF. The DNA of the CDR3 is TGTGCCAGCAGTTACTCTAGCCCACAGGGCCCCTACGAGCAGTACTTC.

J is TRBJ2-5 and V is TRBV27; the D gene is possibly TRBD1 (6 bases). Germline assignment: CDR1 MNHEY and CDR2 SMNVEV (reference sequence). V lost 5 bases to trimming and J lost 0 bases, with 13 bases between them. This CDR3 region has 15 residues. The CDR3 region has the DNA TGTGCCAGCAGTCGATCAACAGGGTACCAAGAGACCCAGTACTTC. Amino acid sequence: CASSRSTGYQETQYF.

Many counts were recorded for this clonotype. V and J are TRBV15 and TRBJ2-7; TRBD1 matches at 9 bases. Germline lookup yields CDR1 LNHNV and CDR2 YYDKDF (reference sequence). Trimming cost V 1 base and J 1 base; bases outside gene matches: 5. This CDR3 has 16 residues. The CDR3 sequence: CATSRADRGVSYEQYF. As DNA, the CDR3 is TGTGCCACCAGCAGAGCGGACAGGGGCGTATCCTACGAGCAGTACTTC. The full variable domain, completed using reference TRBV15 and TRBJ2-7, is DAMVIQNPRYQVTQFGKPVTLSCSQTLNHNVMYWYQQKSSQAPKLLFHYYDKDFNNEADTPDNFQSRRPNTSFCFLDIRSPGLGDTAMYLCATSRADRGVSYEQYFGPGTRLTVT.

CDR3 nucleotides: TGTGCCAGCAGTTTAGACACAAACACTGAAGCTTTCTTT. Translation gives CASSLDTNTEAFF. The chain joins TRBV12-3 or TRBV12-4 to TRBJ1-1; D gene unclear. The CDR3 runs to 13 residues. The ends were cut back, 1 base at V and 2 bases at J, with 5 bases in the middle.

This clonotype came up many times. Here the CDR3 DNA reads TGTGCCAGCAGTTTACTAGCGGGAGATGACGAGCAGTACTTC. It encodes CASSLLAGDDEQYF. This sequence joins TRBV28 and TRBJ2-7, with 10 bases fitting TRBD2. V lost 2 bases to trimming and J lost 5 bases; unmatched junction nucleotides: 3. From germline, CDR1 is MDHEN and CDR2 SYDVKM. The CDR3 totals 14 residues.

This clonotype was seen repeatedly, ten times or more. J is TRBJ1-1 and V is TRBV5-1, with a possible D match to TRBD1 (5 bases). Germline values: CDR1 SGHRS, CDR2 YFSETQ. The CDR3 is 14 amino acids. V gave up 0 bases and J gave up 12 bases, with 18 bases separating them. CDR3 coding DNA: TGCGCCAGCAGCTTGGACGGACAACTCCCACGAACTTTCTTT. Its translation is CASSLDGQLPRTFF.

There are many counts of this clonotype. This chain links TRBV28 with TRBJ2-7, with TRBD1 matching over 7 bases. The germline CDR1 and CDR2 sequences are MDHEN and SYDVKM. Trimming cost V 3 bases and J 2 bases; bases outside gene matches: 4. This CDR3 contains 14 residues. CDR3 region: CASSFPGTAYEQYF. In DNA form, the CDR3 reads TGTGCCAGCAGTTTCCCCGGGACAGCCTACGAGCAGTACTTC.

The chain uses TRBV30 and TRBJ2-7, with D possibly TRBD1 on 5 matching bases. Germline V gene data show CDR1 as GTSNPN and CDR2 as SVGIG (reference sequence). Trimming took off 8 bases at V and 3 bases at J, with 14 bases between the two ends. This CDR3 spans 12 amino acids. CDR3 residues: CAQRGRNYEQYF. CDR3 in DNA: TGTGCCCAAAGGGGCAGAAACTACGAGCAGTACTTC.

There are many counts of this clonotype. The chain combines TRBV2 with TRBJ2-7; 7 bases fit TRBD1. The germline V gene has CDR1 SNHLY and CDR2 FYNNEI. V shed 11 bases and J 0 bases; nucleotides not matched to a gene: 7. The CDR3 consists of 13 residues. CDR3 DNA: TGTGCCGGAACAGGGGCAACCTCCTACGAGCAGTACTTC. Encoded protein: CAGTGATSYEQYF.

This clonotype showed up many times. The CDR3 nucleotides read TGCAGTGCTAGAGAGGCGGGGGGGTACGAGCAGTACTTC. It is translated as CSAREAGGYEQYF. The chain links TRBV20-1 to TRBJ2-7; TRBD2 agrees at 9 bases. The CDR3 spans 13 residues. The trim removed 0 bases at V and 4 bases at J, leaving 1 base unmatched. Germline values: CDR1 DFQATT, CDR2 SNEGSKA (reference sequence).

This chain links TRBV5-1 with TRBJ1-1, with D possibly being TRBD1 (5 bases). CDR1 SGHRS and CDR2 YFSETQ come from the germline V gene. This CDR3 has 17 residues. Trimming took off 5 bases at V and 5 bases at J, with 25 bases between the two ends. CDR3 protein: CASRTDRGESKATEAFF. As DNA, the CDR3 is TGCGCCAGCAGGACCGACCGGGGGGAGAGTAAGGCTACTGAAGCTTTCTTT.

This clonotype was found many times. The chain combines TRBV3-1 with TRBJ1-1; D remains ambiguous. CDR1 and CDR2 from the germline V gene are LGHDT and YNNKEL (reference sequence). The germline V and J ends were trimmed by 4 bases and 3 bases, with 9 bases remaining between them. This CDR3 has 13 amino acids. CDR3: CASSPPGYTEAFF. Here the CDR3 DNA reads TGTGCCAGCAGCCCACCCGGGTACACTGAAGCTTTCTTT.

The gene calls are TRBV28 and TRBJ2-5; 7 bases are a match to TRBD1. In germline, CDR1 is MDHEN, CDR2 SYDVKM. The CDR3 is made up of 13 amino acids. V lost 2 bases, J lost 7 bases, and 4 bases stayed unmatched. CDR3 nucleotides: TGTGCCAGCAGTTTAGGGGGACAGTCGACCCAGTACTTC. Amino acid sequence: CASSLGGQSTQYF.

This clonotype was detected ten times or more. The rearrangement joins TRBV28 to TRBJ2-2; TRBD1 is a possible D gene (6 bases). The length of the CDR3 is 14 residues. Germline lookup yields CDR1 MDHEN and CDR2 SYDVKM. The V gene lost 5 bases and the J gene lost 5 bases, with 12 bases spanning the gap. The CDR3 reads CASSLQGMTGELFF. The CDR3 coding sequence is TGTGCCAGCAGTCTACAGGGTATGACCGGGGAGCTGTTTTTT.

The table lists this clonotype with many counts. CDR3: CASSPGTSGIQAGTQYF. The DNA for the CDR3 is TGTGCCAGCTCTCCCGGGACTAGCGGGATACAAGCAGGGACCCAGTACTTC. The chain employs TRBV18 and TRBJ2-5, with 13 bases aligning to TRBD2. CDR1 and CDR2 (germline): KGHSH, LQKENI. Losses at the gene ends were 6 bases for V and 7 bases for J; bases not matched to a gene: 14. The CDR3 is 17 amino acids.

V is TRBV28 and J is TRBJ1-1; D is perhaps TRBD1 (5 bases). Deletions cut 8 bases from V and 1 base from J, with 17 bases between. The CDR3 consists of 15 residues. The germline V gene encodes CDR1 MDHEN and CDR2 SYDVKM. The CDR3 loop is CASLLRSGANTEAFF. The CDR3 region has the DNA TGTGCCAGCCTATTAAGGTCTGGGGCGAACACTGAAGCTTTCTTT. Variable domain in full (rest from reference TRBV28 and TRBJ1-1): DVKVTQSSRYLVKRTGEKVFLECVQDMDHENMFWYRQDPGLGLRLIYFSYDVKMKEKGDIPEGYSVSREKKERFSLILESASTNQTSMYLCASLLRSGANTEAFFGQGTRLTVV.